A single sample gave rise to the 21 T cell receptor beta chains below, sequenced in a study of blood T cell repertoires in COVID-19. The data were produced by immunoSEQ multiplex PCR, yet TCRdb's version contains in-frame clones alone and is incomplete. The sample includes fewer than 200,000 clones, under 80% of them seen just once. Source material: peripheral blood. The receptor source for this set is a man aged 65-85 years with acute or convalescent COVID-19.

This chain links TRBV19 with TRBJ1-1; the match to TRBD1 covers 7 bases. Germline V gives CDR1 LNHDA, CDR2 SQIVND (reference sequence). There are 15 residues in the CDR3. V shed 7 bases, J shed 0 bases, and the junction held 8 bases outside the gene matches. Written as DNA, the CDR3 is TGTGCCAGTACTCGCCAGGGGGACCTGAACACTGAAGCTTTCTTT. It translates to CASTRQGDLNTEAFF.

The CDR3 loop reads CASSLAGPSGGNEQFF. The DNA for the CDR3 is TGTGCCAGCAGCTTAGCGGGTCCTAGCGGGGGGAATGAGCAGTTCTTC. V usage is TRBV7-9 and J usage is TRBJ2-1; 11 bases map to TRBD2. This CDR3 contains 16 residues. V was clipped by 0 bases and J by 7 bases; unmatched bases: 5. The germline V gene has CDR1 SEHNR and CDR2 FQNEAQ (reference sequence).

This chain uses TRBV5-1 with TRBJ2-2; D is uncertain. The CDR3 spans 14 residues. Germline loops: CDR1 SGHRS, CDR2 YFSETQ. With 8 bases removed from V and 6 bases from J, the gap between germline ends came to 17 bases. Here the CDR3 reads CASTRYREAGELFF. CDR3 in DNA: TGCGCCAGTACCCGTTACAGAGAAGCCGGGGAGCTGTTTTTT. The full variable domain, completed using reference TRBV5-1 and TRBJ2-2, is KAGVTQTPRYLIKTRGQQVTLSCSPISGHRSVSWYQQTPGQGLQFLFEYFSETQRNKGNFPGRFSGRQFSNSRSEMNVSTLELGDSALYLCASTRYREAGELFFGEGSRLTVL.

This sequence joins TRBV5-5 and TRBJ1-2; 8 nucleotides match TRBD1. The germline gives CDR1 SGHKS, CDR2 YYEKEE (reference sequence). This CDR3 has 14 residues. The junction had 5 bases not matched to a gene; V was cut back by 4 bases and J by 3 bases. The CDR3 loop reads CASSGDRTHYGYTF. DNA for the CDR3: TGTGCCAGCAGCGGGGACAGGACTCACTATGGCTACACCTTC.

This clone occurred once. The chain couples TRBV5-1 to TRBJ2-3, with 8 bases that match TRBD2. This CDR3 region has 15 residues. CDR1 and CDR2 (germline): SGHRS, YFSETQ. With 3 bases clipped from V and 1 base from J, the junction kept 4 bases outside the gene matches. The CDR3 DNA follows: TGCGCCAGCAGCTGGACGGGGGGGCGCACAGATACGCAGTATTTT. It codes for CASSWTGGRTDTQYF.

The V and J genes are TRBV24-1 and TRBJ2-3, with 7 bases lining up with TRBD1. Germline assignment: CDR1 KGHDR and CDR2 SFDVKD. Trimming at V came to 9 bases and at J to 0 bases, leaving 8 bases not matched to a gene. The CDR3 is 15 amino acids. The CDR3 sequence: CATSRQGTSTDTQYF. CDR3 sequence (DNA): TGTGCCACCTCCCGACAGGGAACTAGCACAGATACGCAGTATTTT.

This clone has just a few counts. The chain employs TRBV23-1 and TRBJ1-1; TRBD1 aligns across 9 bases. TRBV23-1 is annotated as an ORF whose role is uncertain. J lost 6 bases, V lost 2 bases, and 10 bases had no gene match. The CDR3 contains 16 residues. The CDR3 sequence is CASSQALGTGFSEAFF. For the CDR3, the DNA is TGCGCCAGCAGTCAAGCGCTGGGGACAGGGTTCTCTGAAGCTTTCTTT.

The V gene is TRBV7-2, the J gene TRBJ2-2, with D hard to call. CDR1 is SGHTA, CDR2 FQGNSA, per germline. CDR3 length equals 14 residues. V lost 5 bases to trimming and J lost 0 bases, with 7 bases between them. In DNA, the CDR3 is TGTGCCAGCAGCCGCCGGTCGAACACCGGGGAGCTGTTTTTT. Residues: CASSRRSNTGELFF.

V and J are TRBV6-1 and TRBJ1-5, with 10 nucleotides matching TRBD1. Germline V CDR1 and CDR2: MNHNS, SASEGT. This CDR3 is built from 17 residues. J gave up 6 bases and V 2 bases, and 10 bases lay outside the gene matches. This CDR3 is CASSEQSGQGLTQPQHF. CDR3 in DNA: TGTGCCAGCAGTGAACAATCGGGACAGGGGCTGACTCAGCCCCAGCATTTT.

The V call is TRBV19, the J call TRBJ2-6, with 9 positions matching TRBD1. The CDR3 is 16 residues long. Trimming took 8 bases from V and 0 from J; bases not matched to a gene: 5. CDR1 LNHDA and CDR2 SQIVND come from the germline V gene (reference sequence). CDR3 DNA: TGTGCCAGTGATGGGACAGGGAGCTCTGGGGCCAACGTCCTGACTTTC. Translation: CASDGTGSSGANVLTF. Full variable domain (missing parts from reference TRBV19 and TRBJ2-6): DGGITQSPKYLFRKEGQNVTLSCEQNLNHDAMYWYRQDPGQGLRLIYYSQIVNDFQKGDIAEGYSVSREKKESFPLTVTSAQKNPTAFYLCASDGTGSSGANVLTFGAGSRLTVL.

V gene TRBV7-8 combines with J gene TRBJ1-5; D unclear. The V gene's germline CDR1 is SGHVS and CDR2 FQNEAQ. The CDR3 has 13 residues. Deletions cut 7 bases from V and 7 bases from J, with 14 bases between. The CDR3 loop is CASTIGRAQPQHF. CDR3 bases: TGTGCCAGCACCATTGGGAGGGCACAGCCCCAGCATTTT.

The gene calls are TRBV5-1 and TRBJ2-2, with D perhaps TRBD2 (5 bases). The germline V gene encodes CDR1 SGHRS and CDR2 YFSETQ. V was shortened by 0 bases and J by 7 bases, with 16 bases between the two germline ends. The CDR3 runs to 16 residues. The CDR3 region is CASSLAVTGGFGELFF. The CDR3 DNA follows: TGCGCCAGCAGCTTGGCCGTAACCGGAGGATTCGGGGAGCTGTTTTTT.

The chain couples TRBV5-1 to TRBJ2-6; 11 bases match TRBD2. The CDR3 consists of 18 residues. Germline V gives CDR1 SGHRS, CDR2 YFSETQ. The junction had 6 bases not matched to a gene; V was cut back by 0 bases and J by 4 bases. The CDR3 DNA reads TGCGCCAGCAGCTTGGTCGTTAGCGGGGGGGCCGGGGCCAACGTCCTGACTTTC. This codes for CASSLVVSGGAGANVLTF. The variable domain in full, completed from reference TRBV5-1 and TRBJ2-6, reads KAGVTQTPRYLIKTRGQQVTLSCSPISGHRSVSWYQQTPGQGLQFLFEYFSETQRNKGNFPGRFSGRQFSNSRSEMNVSTLELGDSALYLCASSLVVSGGAGANVLTFGAGSRLTVL.

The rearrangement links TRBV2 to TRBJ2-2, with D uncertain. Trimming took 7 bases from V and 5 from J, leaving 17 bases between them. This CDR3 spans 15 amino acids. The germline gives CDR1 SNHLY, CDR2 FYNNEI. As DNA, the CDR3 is TGTGCCAGCATCTACGTTGTTTCCCCGACCGGGGAGCTGTTTTTT. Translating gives CASIYVVSPTGELFF.

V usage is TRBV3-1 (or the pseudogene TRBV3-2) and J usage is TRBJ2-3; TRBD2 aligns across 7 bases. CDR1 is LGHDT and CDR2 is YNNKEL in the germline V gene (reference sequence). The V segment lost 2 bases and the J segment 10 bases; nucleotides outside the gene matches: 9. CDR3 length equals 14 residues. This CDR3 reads CASSQSIGLVAQYF. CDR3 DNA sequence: TGTGCCAGCAGCCAATCCATAGGACTAGTCGCGCAGTATTTT.

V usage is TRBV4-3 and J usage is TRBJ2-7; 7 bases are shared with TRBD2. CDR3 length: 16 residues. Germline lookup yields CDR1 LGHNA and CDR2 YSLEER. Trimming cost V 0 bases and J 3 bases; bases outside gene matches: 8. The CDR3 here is CASSQDLGTTNYEQYF. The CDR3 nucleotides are TGCGCCAGCAGCCAAGATCTCGGGACTACCAACTACGAGCAGTACTTC.

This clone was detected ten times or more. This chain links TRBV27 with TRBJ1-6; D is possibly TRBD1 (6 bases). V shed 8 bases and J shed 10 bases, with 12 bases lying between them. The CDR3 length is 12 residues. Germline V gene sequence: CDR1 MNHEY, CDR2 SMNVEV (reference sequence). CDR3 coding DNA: TGTGCCAGCCTTACAGGGAGATCACCCCTCCACTTT. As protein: CASLTGRSPLHF.

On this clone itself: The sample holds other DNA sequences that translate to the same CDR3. CDR3 in DNA: TGCGCCAGCAGCTTGCAGGGGAACACTGAAGCTTTCTTT. Amino acid sequence: CASSLQGNTEAFF. This chain links TRBV5-1 with TRBJ1-1; TRBD1 is a possible D gene (5 bases). The V gene lost 1 base and the J gene lost 1 base, with 5 bases spanning the gap. Germline values: CDR1 SGHRS, CDR2 YFSETQ. The CDR3 runs to 13 residues.

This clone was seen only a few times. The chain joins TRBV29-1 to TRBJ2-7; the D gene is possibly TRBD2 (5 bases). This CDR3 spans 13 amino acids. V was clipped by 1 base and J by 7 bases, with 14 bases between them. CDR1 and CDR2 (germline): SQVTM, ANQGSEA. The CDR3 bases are TGCAGCGTTGAAGTTTCGGGGTCCCGGGAGCAGTACTTC. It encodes CSVEVSGSREQYF.

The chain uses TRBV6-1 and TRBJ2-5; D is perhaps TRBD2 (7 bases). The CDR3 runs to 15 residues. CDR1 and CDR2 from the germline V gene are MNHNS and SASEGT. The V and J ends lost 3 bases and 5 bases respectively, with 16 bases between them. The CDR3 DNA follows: TGTGCCAGCAGTGATATGAGGGGGGGCCCGGAGACCCAGTACTTC. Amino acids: CASSDMRGGPETQYF.

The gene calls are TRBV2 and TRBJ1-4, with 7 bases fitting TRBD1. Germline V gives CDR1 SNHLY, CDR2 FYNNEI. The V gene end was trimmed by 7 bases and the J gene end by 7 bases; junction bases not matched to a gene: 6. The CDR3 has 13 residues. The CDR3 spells CASTSDRVEKLFF. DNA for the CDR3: TGTGCCAGCACGTCTGACAGGGTTGAAAAACTGTTTTTT.